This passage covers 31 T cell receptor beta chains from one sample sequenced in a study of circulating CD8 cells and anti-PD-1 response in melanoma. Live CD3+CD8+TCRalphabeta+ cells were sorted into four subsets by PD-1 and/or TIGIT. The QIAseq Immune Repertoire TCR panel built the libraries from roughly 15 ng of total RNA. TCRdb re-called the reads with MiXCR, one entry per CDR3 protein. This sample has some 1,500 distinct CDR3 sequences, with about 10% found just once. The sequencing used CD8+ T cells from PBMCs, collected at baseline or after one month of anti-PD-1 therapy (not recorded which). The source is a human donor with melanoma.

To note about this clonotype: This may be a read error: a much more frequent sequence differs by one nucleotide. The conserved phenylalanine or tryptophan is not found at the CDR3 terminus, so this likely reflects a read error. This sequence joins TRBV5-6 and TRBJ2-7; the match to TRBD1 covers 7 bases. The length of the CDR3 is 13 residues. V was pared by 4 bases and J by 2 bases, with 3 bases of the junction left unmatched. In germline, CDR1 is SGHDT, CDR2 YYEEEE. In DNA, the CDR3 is TGTGCCAGCAGCCAGGGACAGACCTACGAGCAGTACTCC. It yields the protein CASSQGQTYEQYS.

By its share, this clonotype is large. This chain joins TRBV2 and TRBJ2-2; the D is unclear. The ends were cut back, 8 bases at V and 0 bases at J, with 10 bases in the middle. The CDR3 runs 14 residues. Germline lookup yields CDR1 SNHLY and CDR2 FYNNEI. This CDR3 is CASFGMSNTGELFF. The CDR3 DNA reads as TGTGCCAGCTTTGGCATGTCGAACACCGGGGAGCTGTTTTTT.

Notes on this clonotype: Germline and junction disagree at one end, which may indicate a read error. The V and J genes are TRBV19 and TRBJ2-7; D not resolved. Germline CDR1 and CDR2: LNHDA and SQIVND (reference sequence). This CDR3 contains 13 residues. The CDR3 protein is CASSIRSSYEQHF. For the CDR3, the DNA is TGTGCCAGTAGTATCAGGAGTTCCTACGAGCAGCACTTC.

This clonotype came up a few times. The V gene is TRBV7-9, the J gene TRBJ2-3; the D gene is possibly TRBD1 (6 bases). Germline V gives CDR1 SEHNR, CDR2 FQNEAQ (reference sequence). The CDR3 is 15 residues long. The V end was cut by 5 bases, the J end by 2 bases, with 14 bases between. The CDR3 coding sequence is TGTGCCAGCAGCGGGGAGTGGGGGCCCACAGATACGCAGTATTTT. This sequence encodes CASSGEWGPTDTQYF.

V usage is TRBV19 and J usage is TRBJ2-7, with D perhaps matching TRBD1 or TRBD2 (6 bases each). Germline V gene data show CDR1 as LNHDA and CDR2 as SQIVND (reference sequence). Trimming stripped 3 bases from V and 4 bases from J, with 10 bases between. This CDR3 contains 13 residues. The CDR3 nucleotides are TGTGCCAGTAGTATTGGGGGGCTGTACGAGCAGTACTTC. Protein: CASSIGGLYEQYF.

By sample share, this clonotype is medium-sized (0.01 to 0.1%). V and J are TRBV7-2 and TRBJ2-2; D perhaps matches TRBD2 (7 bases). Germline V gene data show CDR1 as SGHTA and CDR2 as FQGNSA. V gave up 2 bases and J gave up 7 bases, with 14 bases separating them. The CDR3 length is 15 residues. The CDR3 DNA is TGTGCCAGCAGCTTAATCGGGGGGCAGAACGGGGAGCTGTTTTTT. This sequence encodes CASSLIGGQNGELFF.

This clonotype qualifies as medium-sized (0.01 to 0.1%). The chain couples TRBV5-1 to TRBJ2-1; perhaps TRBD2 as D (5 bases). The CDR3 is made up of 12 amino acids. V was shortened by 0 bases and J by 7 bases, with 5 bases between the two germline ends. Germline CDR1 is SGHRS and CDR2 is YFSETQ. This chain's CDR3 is CASSLAGNEQFF. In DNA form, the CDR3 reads TGCGCCAGCAGCTTGGCGGGGAATGAGCAGTTCTTC.

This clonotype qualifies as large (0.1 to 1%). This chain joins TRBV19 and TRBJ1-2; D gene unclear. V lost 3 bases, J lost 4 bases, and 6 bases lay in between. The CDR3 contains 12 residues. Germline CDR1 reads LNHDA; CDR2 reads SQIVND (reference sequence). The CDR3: CASSMSAYGYTF. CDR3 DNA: TGTGCCAGTAGTATGTCCGCCTATGGCTACACCTTC.

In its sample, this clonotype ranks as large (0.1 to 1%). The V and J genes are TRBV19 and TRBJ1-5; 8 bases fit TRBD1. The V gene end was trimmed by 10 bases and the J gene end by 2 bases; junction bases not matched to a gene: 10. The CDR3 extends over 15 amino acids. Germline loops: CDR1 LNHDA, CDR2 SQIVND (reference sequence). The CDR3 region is CATQDREYGNQPQHF. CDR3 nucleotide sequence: TGTGCCACCCAGGACAGGGAATATGGCAATCAGCCCCAGCATTTT.

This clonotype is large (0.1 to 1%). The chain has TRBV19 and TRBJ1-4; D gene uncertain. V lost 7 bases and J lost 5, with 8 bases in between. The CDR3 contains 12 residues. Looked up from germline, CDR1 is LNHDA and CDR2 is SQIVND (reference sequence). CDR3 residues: CASKVGNEKLFF. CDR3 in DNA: TGTGCCAGTAAGGTTGGGAATGAAAAACTGTTTTTT.

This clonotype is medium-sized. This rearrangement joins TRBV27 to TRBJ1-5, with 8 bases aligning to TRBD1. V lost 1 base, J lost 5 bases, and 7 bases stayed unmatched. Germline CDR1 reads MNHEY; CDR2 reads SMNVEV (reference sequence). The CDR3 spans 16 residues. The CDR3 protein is CASSLFWTGFDQPQHF. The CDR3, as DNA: TGTGCCAGCAGTTTATTTTGGACAGGGTTCGATCAGCCCCAGCATTTT.

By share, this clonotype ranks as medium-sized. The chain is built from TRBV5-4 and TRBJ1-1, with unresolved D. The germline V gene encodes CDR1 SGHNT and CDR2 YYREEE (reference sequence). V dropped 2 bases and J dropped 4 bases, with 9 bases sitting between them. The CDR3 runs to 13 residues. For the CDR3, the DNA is TGTGCCAGCAGCTTCGGGGTGGCCACTGAAGCTTTCTTT. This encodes CASSFGVATEAFF.

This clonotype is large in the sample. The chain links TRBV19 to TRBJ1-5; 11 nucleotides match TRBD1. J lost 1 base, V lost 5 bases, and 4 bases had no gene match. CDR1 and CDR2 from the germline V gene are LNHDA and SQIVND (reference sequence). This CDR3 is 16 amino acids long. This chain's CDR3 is CASSRDRGNSNQPQHF. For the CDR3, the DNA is TGTGCCAGTAGTCGGGACAGGGGGAACAGCAATCAGCCCCAGCATTTT. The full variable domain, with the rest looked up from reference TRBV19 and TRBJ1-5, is DGGITQSPKYLFRKEGQNVTLSCEQNLNHDAMYWYRQDPGQGLRLIYYSQIVNDFQKGDIAEGYSVSREKKESFPLTVTSAQKNPTAFYLCASSRDRGNSNQPQHFGDGTRLSIL.

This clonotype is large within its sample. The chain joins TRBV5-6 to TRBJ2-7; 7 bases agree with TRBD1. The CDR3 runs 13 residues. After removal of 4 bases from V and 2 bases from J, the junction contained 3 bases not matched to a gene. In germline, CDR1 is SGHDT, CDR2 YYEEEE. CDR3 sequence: CASSPTGTYEQYF. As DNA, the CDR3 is TGTGCCAGCAGCCCGACAGGGACCTACGAGCAGTACTTC.

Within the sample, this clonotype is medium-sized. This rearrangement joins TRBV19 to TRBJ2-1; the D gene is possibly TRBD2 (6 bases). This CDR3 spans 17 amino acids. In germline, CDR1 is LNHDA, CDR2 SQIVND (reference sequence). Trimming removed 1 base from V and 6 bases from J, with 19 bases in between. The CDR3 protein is CASSIVDGGGSSNEQFF. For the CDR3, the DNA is TGTGCCAGTAGTATAGTAGACGGTGGGGGGAGTTCCAATGAGCAGTTCTTC.

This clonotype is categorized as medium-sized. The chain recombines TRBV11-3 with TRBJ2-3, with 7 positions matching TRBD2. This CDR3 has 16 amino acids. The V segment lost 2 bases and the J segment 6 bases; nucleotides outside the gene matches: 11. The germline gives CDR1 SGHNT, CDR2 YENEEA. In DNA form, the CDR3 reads TGTGCCAGCAGCTTAATGAGCGGGGAACCCCCGGATACGCAGTATTTT. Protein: CASSLMSGEPPDTQYF.

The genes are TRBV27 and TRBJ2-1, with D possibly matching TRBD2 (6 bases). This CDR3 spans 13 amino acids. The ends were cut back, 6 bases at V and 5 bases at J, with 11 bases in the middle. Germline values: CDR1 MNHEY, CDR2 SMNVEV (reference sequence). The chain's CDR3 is CASSQAGNNEQFF. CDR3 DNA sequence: TGTGCCAGCAGCCAGGCGGGGAACAATGAGCAGTTCTTC.

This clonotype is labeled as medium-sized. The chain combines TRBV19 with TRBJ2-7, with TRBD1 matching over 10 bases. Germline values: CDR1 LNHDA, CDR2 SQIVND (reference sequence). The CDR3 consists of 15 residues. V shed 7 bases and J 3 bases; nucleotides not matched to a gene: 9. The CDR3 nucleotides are TGTGCCAGTACTCCGGGACAGGGGATCCTCTACGAGCAGTACTTC. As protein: CASTPGQGILYEQYF.

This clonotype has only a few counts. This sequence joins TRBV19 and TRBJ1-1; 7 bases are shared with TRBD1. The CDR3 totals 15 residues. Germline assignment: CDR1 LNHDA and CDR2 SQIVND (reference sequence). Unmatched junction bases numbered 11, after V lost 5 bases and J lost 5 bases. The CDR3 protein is CASSSDRVGKTEAFF. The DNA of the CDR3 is TGTGCCAGTAGTTCCGACAGGGTGGGAAAAACTGAAGCTTTCTTT.

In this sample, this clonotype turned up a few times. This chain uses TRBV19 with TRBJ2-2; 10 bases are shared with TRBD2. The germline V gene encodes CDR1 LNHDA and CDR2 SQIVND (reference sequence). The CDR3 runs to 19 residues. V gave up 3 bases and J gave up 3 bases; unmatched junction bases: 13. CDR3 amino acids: CASSMVQLAGEPDTGELFF. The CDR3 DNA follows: TGTGCCAGTAGTATGGTACAGCTAGCGGGGGAACCCGACACCGGGGAGCTGTTTTTT.

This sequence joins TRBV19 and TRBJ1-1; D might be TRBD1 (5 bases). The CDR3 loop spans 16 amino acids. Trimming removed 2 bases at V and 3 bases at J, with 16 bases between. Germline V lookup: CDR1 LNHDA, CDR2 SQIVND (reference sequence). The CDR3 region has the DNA TGTGCCAGTAGTATACAGGGAGGTCAACGAGACACTGAAGCTTTCTTT. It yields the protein CASSIQGGQRDTEAFF.

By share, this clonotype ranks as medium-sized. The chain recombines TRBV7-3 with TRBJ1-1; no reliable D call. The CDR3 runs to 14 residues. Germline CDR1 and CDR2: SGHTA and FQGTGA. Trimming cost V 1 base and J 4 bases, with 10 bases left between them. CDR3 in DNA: TGTGCCAGCAGCTTAATAGGGATGGGCACTGAAGCTTTCTTT. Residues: CASSLIGMGTEAFF.

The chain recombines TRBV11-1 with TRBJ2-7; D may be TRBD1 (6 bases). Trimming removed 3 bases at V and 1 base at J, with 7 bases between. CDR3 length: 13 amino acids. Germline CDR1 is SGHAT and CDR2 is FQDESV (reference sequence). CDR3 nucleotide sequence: TGTGCCAGCAGCTTTGGACAGTCCTACGAGCAGTACTTC. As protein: CASSFGQSYEQYF.

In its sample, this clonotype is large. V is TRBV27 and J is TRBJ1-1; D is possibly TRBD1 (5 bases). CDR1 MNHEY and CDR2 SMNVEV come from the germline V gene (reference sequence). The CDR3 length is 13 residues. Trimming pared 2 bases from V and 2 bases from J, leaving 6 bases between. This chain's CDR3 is CASSLGGNTEAFF. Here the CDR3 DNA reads TGTGCCAGCAGTTTAGGGGGTAACACTGAAGCTTTCTTT.

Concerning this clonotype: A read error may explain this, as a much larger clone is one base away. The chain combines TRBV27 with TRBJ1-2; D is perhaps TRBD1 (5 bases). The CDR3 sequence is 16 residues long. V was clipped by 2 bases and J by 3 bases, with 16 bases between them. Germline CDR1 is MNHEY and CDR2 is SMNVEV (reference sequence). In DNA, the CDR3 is TGTGCCAGCAGTTTACCGGGGCAGGCGAATGACTATGGCTACACCTTC. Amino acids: CASSLPGQANDYGYTF.

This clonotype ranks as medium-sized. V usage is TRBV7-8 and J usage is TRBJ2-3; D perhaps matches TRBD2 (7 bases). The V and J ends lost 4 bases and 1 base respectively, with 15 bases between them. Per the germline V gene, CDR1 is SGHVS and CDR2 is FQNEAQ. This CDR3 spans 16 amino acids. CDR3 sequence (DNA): TGTGCCAGCAGCTCCGTGGGGGGGCCCGGCACAGATACGCAGTATTTT. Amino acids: CASSSVGGPGTDTQYF.

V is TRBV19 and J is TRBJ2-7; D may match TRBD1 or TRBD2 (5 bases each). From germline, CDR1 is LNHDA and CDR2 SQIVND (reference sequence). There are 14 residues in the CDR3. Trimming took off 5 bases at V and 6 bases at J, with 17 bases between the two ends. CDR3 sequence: CASSATGGAVEQYF. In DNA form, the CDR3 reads TGTGCCAGTAGTGCAACAGGAGGAGCCGTCGAGCAGTACTTC.

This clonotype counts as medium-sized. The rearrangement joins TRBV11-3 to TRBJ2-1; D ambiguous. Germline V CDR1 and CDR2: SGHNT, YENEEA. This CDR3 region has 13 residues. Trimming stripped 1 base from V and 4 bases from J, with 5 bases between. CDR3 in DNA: TGTGCCAGCAGCTTAGTATCTTACAATGAGCAGTTCTTC. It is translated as CASSLVSYNEQFF. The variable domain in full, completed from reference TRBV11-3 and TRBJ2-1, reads EAGVVQSPRYKIIEKKQPVAFWCNPISGHNTLYWYLQNLGQGPELLIRYENEEAVDDSQLPKDRFSAERLKGVDSTLKIQPAELGDSAVYLCASSLVSYNEQFFGPGTRLTVL.

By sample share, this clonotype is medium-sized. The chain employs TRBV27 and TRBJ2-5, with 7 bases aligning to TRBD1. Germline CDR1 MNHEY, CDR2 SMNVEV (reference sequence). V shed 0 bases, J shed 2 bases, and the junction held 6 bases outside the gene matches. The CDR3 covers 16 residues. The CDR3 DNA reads TGTGCCAGCAGTTTATCGAATACAGGGGCGCAAGAGACCCAGTACTTC. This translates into CASSLSNTGAQETQYF.

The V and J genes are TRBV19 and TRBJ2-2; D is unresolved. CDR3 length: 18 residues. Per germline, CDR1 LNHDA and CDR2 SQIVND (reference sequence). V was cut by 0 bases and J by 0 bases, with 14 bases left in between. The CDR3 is CASSIDLTVPTNTGELFF. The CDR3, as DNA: TGTGCCAGTAGTATAGATCTTACGGTCCCCACGAACACCGGGGAGCTGTTTTTT.

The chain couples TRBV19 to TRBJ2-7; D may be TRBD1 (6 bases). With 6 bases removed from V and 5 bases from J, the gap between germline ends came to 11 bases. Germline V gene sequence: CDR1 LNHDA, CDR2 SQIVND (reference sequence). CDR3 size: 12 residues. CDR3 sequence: CASRQGPDEQYF. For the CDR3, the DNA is TGTGCCAGTAGACAGGGTCCCGACGAGCAGTACTTC.